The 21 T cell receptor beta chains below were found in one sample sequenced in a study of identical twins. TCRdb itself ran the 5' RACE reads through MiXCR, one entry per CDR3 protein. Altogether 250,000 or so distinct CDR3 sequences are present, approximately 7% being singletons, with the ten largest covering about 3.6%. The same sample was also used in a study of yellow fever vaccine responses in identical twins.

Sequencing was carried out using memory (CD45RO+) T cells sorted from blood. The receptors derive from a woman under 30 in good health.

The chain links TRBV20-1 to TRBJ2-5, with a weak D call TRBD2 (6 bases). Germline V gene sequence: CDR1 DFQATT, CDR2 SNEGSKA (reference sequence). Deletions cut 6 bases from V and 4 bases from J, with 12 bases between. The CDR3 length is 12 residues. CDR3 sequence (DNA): TGCAGTGCCCGGGGGTCAGGAGAGACCCAGTACTTC. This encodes CSARGSGETQYF.

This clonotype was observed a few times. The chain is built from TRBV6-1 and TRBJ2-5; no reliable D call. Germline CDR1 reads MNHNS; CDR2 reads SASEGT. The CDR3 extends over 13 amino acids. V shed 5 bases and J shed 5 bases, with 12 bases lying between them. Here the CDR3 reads CASSLWFRETQYF. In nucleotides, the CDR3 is TGTGCCAGCAGTCTTTGGTTTCGGGAGACCCAGTACTTC.

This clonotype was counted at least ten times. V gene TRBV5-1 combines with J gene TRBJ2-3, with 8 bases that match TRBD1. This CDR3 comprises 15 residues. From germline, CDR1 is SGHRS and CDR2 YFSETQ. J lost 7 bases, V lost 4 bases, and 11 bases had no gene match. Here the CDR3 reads CASSPRDRGSYTQYF. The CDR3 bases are TGCGCCAGCAGCCCGAGAGACAGGGGTAGTTATACGCAGTATTTT.

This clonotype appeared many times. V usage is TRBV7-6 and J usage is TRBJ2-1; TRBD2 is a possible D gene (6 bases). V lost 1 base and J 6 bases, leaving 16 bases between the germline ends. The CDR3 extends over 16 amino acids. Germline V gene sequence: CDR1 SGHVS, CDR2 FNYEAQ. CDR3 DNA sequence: TGTGCCAGCAGCTTAGACCCGGGGAGGTTACTCAATGAGCAGTTCTTC. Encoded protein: CASSLDPGRLLNEQFF.

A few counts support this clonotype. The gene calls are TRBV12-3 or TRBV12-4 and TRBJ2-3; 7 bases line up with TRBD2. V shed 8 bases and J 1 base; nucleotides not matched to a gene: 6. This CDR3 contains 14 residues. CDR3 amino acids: CASRRRGGTDTQYF. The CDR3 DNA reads TGTGCCAGCCGCCGCCGGGGGGGCACAGATACGCAGTATTTT.

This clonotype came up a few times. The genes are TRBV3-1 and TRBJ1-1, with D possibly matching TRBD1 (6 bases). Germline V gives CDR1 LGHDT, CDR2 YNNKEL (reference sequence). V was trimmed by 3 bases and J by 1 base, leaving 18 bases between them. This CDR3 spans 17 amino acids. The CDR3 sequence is CASSHQWTARSNTEAFF. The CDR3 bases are TGTGCCAGCAGCCATCAATGGACAGCTAGGTCGAACACTGAAGCTTTCTTT.

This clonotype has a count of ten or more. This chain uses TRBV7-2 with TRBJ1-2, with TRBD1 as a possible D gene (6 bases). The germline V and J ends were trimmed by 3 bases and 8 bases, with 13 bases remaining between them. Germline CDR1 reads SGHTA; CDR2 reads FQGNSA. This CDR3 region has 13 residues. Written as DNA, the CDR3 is TGTGCCAGCAGCTTGAGGGGGAATAGGGGCTACACCTTC. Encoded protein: CASSLRGNRGYTF.

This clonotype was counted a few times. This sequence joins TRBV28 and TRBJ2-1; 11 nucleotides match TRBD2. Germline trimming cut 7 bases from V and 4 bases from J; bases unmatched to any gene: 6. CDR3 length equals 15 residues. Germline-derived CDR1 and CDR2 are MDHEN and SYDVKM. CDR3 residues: CASTQGLAVYNEQFF. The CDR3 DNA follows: TGTGCCAGCACCCAGGGACTAGCGGTATACAATGAGCAGTTCTTC.

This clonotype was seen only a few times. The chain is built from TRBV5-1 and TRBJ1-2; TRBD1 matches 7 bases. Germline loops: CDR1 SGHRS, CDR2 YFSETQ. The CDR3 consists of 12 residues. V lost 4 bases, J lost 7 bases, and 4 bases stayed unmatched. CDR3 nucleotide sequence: TGCGCCAGCAGCATAGGGGGCCGTGGCTACACCTTC. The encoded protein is CASSIGGRGYTF.

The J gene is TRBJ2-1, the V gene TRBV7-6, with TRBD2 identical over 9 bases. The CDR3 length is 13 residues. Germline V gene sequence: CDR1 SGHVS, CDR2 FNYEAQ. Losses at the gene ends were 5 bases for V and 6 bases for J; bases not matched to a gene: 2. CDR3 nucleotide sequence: TGTGCCAGCAGCAAACTAGCGGGCAATGAGCAGTTCTTC. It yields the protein CASSKLAGNEQFF.

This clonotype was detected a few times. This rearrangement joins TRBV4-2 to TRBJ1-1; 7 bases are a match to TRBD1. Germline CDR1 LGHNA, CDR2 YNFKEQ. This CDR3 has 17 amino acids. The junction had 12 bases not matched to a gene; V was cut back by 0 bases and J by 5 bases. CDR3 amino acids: CASSQDLWGAGGTEAFF. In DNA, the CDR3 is TGTGCCAGCAGCCAAGATTTGTGGGGAGCAGGGGGAACTGAAGCTTTCTTT.

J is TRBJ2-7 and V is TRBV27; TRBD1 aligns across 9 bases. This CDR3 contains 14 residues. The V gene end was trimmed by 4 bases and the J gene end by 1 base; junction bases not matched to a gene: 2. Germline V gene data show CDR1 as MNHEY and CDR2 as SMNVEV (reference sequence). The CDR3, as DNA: TGTGCCAGCAGTTGGGGACAGGGATCCTACGAGCAGTACTTC. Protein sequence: CASSWGQGSYEQYF.

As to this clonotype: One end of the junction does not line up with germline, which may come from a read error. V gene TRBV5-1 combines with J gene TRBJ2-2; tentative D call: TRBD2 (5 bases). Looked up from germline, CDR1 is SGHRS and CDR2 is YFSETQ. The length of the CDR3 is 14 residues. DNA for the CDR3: TGCGCCAGCAGCTTGGACGGTCTTACCGGGGAGCTGATTTTT. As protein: CASSLDGLTGELIF.

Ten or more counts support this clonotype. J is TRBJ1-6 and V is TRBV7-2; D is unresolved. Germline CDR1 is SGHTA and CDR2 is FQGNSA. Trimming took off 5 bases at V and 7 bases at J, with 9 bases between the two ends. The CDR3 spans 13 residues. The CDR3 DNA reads TGTGCCAGCAGCCGGCGCGAGAATTCACCCCTCCACTTT. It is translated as CASSRRENSPLHF. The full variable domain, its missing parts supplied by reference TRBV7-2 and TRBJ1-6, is GAGVSQSPSNKVTEKGKDVELRCDPISGHTALYWYRQSLGQGLEFLIYFQGNSAPDKSGLPSDRFSAERTGGSVSTLTIQRTQQEDSAVYLCASSRRENSPLHFGNGTRLTVT.

In DNA, the CDR3 is TGTGCCAGCAGCTCGGGACAGACAGATACGCAGTATTTT. Translated, it gives CASSSGQTDTQYF. The chain uses TRBV14 and TRBJ2-3; 7 positions agree with TRBD1. This CDR3 region has 13 residues. Per germline, CDR1 SGHDN and CDR2 FVKESK. V trimming: 5 bases; J trimming: 3 bases; junction bases outside the gene matches: 2.

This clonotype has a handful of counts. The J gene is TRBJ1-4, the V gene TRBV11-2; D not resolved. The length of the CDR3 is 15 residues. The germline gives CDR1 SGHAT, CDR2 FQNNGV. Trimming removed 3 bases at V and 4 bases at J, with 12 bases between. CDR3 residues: CASSFIRHNNEKLFF. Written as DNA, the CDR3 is TGTGCCAGCAGCTTCATTCGACACAATAATGAAAAACTGTTTTTT.

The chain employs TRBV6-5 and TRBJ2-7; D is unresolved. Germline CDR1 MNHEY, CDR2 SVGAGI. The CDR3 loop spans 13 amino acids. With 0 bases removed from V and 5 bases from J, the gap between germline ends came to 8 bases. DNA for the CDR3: TGTGCCAGCAGTTACTCAAGGGCCAACGAGCAGTACTTC. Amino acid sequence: CASSYSRANEQYF.

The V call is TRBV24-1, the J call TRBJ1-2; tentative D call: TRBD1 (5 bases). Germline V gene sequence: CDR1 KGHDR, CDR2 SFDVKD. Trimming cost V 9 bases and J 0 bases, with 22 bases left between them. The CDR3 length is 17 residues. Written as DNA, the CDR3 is TGTGCCACCTCGACAGACCGACGAACCCCTACTAACTATGGCTACACCTTC. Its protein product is CATSTDRRTPTNYGYTF.

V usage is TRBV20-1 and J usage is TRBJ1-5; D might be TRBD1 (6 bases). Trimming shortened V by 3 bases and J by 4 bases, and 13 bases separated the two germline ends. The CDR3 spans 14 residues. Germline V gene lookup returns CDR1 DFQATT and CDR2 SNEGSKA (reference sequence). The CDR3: CSARVGTMNQPQHF. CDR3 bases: TGCAGTGCTAGGGTCGGGACAATGAATCAGCCCCAGCATTTT.

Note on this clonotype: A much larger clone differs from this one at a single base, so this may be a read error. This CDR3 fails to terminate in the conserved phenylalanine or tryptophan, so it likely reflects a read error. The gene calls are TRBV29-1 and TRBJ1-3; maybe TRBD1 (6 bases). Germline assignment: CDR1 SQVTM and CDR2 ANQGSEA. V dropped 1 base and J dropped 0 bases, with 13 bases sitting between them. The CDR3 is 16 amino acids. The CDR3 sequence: CSVEVGRTDSGNTIYL. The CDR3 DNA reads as TGCAGCGTTGAAGTGGGTAGGACAGACTCTGGAAACACCATATATCTT.

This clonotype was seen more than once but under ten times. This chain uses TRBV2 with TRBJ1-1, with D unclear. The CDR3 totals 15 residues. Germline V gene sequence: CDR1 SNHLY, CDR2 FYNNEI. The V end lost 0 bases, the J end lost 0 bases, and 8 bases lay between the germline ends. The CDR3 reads CASSEAGLVNTEAFF. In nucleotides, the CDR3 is TGTGCCAGCAGTGAAGCTGGGTTAGTGAACACTGAAGCTTTCTTT.